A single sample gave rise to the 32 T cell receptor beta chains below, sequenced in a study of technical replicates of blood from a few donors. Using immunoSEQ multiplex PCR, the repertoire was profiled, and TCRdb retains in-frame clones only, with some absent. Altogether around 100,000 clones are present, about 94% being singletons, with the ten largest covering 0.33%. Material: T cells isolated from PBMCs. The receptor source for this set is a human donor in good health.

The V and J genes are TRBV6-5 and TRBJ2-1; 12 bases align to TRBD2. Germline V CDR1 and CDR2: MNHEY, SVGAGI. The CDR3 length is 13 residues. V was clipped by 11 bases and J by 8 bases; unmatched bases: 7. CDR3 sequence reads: CACWTSGNHEQFF. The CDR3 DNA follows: TGTGCCTGTTGGACTAGCGGGAACCATGAGCAGTTCTTC.

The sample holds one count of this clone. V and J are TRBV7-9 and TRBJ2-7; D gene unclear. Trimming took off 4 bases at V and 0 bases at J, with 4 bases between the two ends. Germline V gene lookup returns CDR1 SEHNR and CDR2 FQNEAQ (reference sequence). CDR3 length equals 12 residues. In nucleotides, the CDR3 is TGTGCCAGCAGCTCTAGCTCCTACGAGCAGTACTTC. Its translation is CASSSSSYEQYF. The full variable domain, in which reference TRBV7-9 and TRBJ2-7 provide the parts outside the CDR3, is DTGVSQNPRHKITKRGQNVTFRCDPISEHNRLYWYRQTLGQGPEFLTYFQNEAQLEKSRLLSDRFSAERPKGSFSTLEIQRTEQGDSAMYLCASSSSSYEQYFGPGTRLTVT.

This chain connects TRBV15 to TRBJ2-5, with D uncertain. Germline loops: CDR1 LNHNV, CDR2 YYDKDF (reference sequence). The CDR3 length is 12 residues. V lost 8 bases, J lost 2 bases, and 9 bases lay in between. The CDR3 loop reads CATQPLQETQYF. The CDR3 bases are TGTGCCACCCAACCGCTACAAGAGACCCAGTACTTC.

CDR3 nucleotide sequence: TGCAGCGTTGAGGGGGAGGGACTAGCGGGAGATACGCAGTATTTT. Amino acids: CSVEGEGLAGDTQYF. The chain uses TRBV29-1 and TRBJ2-3; TRBD2 matches 12 bases. This CDR3 contains 15 residues. Per germline, CDR1 SQVTM and CDR2 ANQGSEA. V lost 3 bases to trimming and J lost 5 bases; unmatched junction nucleotides: 6.

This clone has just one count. The CDR3: CASSLNGPGSYNEQFF. The CDR3 region has the DNA TGTGCCAGCAGCTTAAACGGGCCAGGGTCCTACAATGAGCAGTTCTTC. J is TRBJ2-1 and V is TRBV7-3; tentatively, D is TRBD1 (5 bases). Germline CDR1 SGHTA, CDR2 FQGTGA. This CDR3 comprises 16 residues. Trimming cost V 1 base and J 1 base, with 11 bases left between them.

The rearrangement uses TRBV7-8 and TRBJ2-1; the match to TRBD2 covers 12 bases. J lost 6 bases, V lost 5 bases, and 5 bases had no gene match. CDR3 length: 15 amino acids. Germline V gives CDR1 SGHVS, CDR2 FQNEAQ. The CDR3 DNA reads TGTGCCAGCAGCCCCAGACTAGCGGGAGTCAATGAGCAGTTCTTC. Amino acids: CASSPRLAGVNEQFF.

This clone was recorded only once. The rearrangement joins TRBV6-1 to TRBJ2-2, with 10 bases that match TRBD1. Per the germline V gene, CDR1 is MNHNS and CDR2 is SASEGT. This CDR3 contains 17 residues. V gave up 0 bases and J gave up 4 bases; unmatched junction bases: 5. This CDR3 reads CASSEALGQGSTGELFF. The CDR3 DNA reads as TGTGCCAGCAGTGAAGCTTTGGGACAGGGGTCCACCGGGGAGCTGTTTTTT.

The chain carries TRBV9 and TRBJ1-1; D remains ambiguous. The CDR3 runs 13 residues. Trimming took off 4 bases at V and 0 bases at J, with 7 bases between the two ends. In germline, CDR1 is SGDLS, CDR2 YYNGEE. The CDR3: CASSTQMNTEAFF. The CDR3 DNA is TGTGCCAGCAGCACTCAAATGAACACTGAAGCTTTCTTT.

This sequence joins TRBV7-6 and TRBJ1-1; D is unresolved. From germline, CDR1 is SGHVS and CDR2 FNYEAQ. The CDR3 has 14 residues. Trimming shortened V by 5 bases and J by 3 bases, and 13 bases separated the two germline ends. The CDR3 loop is CASSNRDLYTEAFF. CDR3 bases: TGTGCCAGCAGCAACCGGGATCTTTACACTGAAGCTTTCTTT.

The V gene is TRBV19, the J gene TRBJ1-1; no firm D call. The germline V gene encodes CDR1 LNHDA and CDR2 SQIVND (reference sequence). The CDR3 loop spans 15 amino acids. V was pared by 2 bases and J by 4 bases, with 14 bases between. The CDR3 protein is CASSIRGQPGTEAFF. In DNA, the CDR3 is TGTGCCAGTAGTATAAGAGGCCAGCCGGGCACTGAAGCTTTCTTT.

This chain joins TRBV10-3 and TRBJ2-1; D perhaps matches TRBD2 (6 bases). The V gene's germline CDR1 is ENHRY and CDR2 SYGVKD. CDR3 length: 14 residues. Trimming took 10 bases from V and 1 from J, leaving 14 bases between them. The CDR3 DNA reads TGTGCCACTAAGGCAGGAGGGTCCTACAATGAGCAGTTCTTC. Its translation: CATKAGGSYNEQFF.

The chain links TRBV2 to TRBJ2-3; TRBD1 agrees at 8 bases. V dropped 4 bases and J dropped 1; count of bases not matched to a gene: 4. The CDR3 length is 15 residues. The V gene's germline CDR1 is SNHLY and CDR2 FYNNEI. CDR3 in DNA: TGTGCCAGCAGTGTGGGACAGGAGCGCACAGATACGCAGTATTTT. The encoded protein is CASSVGQERTDTQYF.

The DNA for the CDR3 is TGTGCCAGCAGCTTGACAGGGACCCAGCCCCAGCATTTT. Translating gives CASSLTGTQPQHF. The V call is TRBV6-5, the J call TRBJ1-5; 7 bases are a match to TRBD1. The V and J ends lost 6 bases and 7 bases, in that order; junction bases with no gene match: 6. The CDR3 spans 13 residues. CDR1 is MNHEY and CDR2 is SVGAGI in the germline V gene.

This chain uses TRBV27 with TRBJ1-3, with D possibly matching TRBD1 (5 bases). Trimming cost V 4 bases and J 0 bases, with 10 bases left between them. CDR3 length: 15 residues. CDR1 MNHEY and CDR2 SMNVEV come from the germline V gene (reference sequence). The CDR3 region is CASSSGVGSGNTIYF. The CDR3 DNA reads TGTGCCAGCAGTTCGGGGGTCGGCTCTGGAAACACCATATATTTT.

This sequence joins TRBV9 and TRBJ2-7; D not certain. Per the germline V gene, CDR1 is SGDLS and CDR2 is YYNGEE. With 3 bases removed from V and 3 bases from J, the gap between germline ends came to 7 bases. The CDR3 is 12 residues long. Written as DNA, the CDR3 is TGTGCCAGCAGCGGTAATAACTACGAGCAGTACTTC. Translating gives CASSGNNYEQYF.

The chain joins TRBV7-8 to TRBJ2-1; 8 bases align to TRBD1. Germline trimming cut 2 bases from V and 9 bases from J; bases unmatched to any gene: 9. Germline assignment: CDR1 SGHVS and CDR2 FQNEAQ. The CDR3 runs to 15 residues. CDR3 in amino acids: CASSLIRQGFFEQFF. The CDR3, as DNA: TGTGCCAGCAGCTTAATCAGACAGGGGTTTTTTGAGCAGTTCTTC.

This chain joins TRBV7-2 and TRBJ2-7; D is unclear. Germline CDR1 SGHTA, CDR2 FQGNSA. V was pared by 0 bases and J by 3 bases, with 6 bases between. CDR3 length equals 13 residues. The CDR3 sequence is CASSLAASYEQYF. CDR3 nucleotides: TGTGCCAGCAGCTTAGCAGCGAGCTACGAGCAGTACTTC.

The CDR3 region has the DNA TGTGCCAGCAGCCAAGACAGGTTAACCGCCGAGCAGTACTTC. Protein product: CASSQDRLTAEQYF. The chain couples TRBV7-9 to TRBJ2-7; a possible D gene is TRBD1 (6 bases). Germline V gives CDR1 SEHNR, CDR2 FQNEAQ (reference sequence). Trimming took off 5 bases at V and 6 bases at J, with 17 bases between the two ends. The CDR3 runs to 14 residues.

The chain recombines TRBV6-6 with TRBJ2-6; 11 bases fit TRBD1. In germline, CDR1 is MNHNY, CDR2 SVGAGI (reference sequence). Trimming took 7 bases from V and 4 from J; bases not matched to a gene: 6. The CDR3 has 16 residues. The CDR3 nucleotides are TGTGCCAGCACCGGACAGGGGGCACCCGGGGCCAACGTCCTGACTTTC. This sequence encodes CASTGQGAPGANVLTF.

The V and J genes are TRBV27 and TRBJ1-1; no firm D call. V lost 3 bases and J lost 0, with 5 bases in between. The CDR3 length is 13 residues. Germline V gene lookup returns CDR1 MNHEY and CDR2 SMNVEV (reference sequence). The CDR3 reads CASSLAMNTEAFF. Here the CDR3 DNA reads TGTGCCAGCAGTTTGGCCATGAACACTGAAGCTTTCTTT.

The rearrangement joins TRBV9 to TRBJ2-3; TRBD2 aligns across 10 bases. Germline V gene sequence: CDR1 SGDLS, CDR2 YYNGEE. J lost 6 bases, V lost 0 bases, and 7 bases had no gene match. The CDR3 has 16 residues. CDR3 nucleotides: TGTGCCAGCAGCGTAGAAGCTAGCGGGAGATGGGATACGCAGTATTTT. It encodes CASSVEASGRWDTQYF. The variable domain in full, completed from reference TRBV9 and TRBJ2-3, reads DSGVTQTPKHLITATGQRVTLRCSPRSGDLSVYWYQQSLDQGLQFLIQYYNGEERAKGNILERFSAQQFPDLHSELNLSSLELGDSALYFCASSVEASGRWDTQYFGPGTRLTVL.

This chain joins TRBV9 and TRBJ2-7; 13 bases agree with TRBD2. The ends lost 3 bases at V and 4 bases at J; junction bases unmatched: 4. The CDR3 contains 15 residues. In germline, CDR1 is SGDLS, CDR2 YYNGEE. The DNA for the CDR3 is TGTGCCAGCAGCGAGGGGACTAGCGGGATTTACGAGCAGTACTTC. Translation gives CASSEGTSGIYEQYF. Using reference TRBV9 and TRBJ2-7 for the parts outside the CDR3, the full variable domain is DSGVTQTPKHLITATGQRVTLRCSPRSGDLSVYWYQQSLDQGLQFLIQYYNGEERAKGNILERFSAQQFPDLHSELNLSSLELGDSALYFCASSEGTSGIYEQYFGPGTRLTVT.

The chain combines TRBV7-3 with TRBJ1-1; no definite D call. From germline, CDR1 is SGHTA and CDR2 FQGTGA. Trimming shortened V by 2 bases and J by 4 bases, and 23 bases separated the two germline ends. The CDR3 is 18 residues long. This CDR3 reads CASSLFHLDGTPGTEAFF. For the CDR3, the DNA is TGTGCCAGCAGCTTATTCCACCTCGACGGCACCCCGGGCACTGAAGCTTTCTTT.

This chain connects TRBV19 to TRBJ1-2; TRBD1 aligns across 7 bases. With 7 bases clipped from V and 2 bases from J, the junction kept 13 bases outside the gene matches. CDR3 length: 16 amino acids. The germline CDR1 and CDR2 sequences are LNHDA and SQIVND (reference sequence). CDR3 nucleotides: TGTGCCAGTAATATTCCGTCCGGGACAGCAAACTATGGCTACACCTTC. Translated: CASNIPSGTANYGYTF.

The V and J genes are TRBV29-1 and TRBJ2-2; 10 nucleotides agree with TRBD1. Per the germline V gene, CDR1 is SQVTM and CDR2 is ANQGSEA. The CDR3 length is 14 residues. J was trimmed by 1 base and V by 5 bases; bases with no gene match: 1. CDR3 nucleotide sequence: TGCAGCGTTTGGGACAGGGGGAACACCGGGGAGCTGTTTTTT. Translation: CSVWDRGNTGELFF.

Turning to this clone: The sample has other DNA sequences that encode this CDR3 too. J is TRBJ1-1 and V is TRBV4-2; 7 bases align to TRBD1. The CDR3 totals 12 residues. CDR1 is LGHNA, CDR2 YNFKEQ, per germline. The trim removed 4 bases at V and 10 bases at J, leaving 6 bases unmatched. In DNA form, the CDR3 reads TGTGCCAGCAGCCTCGACAGGGTAGCAGCTTTCTTT. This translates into CASSLDRVAAFF.

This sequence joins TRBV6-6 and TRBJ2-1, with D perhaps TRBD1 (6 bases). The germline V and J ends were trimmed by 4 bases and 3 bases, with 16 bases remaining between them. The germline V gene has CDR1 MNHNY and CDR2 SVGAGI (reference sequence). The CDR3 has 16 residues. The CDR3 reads CASSSQGGAYYNEQFF. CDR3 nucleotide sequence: TGTGCCAGCAGTTCTCAAGGGGGAGCCTACTACAATGAGCAGTTCTTC.

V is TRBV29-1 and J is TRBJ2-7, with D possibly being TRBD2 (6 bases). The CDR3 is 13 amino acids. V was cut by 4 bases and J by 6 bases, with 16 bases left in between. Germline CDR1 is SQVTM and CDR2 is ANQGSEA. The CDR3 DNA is TGCAGCGTTGGAGGCAGCGGGTCTATCGAGCAGTACTTC. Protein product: CSVGGSGSIEQYF.

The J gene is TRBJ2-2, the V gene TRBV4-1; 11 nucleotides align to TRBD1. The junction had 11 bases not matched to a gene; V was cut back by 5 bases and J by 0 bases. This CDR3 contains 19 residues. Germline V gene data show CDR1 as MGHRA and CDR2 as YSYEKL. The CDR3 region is CASSGRTGGRFANTGELFF. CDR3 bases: TGCGCCAGCAGCGGACGGACAGGGGGCCGTTTTGCGAACACCGGGGAGCTGTTTTTT.

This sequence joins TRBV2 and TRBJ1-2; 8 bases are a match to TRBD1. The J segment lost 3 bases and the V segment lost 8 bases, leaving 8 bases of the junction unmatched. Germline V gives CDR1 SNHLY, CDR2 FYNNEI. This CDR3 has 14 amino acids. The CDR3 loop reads CASRLPGGHYGYTF. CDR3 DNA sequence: TGTGCCAGCCGCCTCCCAGGGGGCCACTATGGCTACACCTTC.

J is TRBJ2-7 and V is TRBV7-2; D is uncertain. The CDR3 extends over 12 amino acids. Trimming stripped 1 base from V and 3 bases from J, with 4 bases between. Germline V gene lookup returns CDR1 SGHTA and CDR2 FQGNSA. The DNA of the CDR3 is TGTGCCAGCAGCTTAGGTCGCTACGAGCAGTACTTC. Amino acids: CASSLGRYEQYF.

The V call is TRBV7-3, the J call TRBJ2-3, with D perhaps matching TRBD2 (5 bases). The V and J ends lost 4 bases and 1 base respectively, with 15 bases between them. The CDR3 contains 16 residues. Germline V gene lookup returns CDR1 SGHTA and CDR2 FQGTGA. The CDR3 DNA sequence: TGTGCCAGCAGCTATTCAACTAGTTCGGGCACAGATACGCAGTATTTT. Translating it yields CASSYSTSSGTDTQYF.